The 26 T cell receptor beta chains given below trace back to one sample, sequenced in a study of cytomegalovirus exposure and HLA in healthy donors. The PCR had 60 Vbeta and 13 Jbeta primers. Generated by immunoSEQ multiplex PCR, the TCRdb table keeps only in-frame clones and is missing some. The sample consists of about 110,000 clones, approximately 73% of them appearing once. Sequencing was performed on PBMCs. The source is a middle-aged man in good health and CMV-seronegative.

About this clone: The sample contains more than one DNA sequence encoding this CDR3. This sequence joins TRBV4-2 and TRBJ1-3; the D gene is possibly TRBD1 (6 bases). Germline CDR1 and CDR2: LGHNA and YNFKEQ. V shed 3 bases and J shed 0 bases, with 9 bases lying between them. The CDR3 spans 15 residues. In DNA form, the CDR3 reads TGTGCCAGCAGCCAGGAAGGGGGCTCTGGAAACACCATATATTTT. It is translated as CASSQEGGSGNTIYF.

The gene calls are TRBV5-8 and TRBJ1-1; a weak D match, TRBD1 (6 bases). Looked up from germline, CDR1 is SGHTS and CDR2 is YDEGEE. This CDR3 contains 16 residues. With 0 bases removed from V and 2 bases from J, the gap between germline ends came to 14 bases. CDR3 sequence reads: CASSLELAGTNTEAFF. In DNA, the CDR3 is TGTGCCAGCAGCTTGGAGCTAGCAGGGACAAACACTGAAGCTTTCTTT.

This chain connects TRBV28 to TRBJ2-5; weak D call: TRBD2 (6 bases). V was clipped by 1 base and J by 5 bases, with 17 bases between them. CDR1 MDHEN and CDR2 SYDVKM come from the germline V gene. The CDR3 is 16 residues long. This CDR3 is CASSLSPRLDTETQYF. The CDR3 bases are TGTGCCAGCAGTTTATCTCCGAGACTAGATACGGAGACCCAGTACTTC.

The J gene is TRBJ2-7, the V gene TRBV7-8; 7 nucleotides line up with TRBD1. J gave up 2 bases and V 3 bases, and 1 base lay outside the gene matches. The CDR3 is 13 amino acids. The germline V gene has CDR1 SGHVS and CDR2 FQNEAQ. CDR3 amino acids: CASSLDRTYEQYF. The CDR3 DNA is TGTGCCAGCAGCTTGGACAGGACCTACGAGCAGTACTTC.

This CDR3 is CASSFWREPREASNQPQHF. The CDR3 bases are TGTGCCAGCAGCTTCTGGAGGGAGCCTAGGGAGGCTAGCAATCAGCCCCAGCATTTT. This chain uses TRBV7-8 with TRBJ1-5; D remains ambiguous. V was trimmed by 3 bases and J by 0 bases, leaving 21 bases between them. Germline lookup yields CDR1 SGHVS and CDR2 FQNEAQ. The length of the CDR3 is 19 residues.

This clone has just a few counts. V and J are TRBV21-1 and TRBJ2-1; the table assigns TRBD2, which was not confirmed against the DNA. TRBV21-1 constitutes a pseudogene. This CDR3 has 16 residues. CDR3 sequence reads: CASSTPTGTSVCEQFF. Written as DNA, the CDR3 is TGTGCCAGCAGCACCCCAACCGGGACTAGCGTATGCGAGCAGTTCTTC.

There are a few counts of this clone. This sequence joins TRBV7-9 and TRBJ1-4; a weak D match, TRBD1 (5 bases). There are 16 residues in the CDR3. Germline V CDR1 and CDR2: SEHNR, FQNEAQ (reference sequence). Trimming cost V 6 bases and J 10 bases, with 24 bases left between them. CDR3 DNA sequence: TGTGCCAGCAGAGACCACAGGAATCGGGTGGTCGGAAAACTGTTTTTT. This codes for CASRDHRNRVVGKLFF. Complete variable domain (other parts from reference TRBV7-9 and TRBJ1-4): DTGVSQNPRHKITKRGQNVTFRCDPISEHNRLYWYRQTLGQGPEFLTYFQNEAQLEKSRLLSDRFSAERPKGSFSTLEIQRTEQGDSAMYLCASRDHRNRVVGKLFFGSGTQLSVL.

V and J are TRBV18 and TRBJ1-4; weak D call: TRBD1 (5 bases). The CDR3 is 14 residues long. The V end lost 3 bases, the J end lost 6 bases, and 11 bases lay between the germline ends. Germline lookup yields CDR1 KGHSH and CDR2 LQKENI. The CDR3 region is CASSPPLGDEKLFF. CDR3 sequence (DNA): TGTGCCAGCTCACCTCCGCTAGGGGATGAAAAACTGTTTTTT.

J is TRBJ1-5 and V is TRBV19; D may be TRBD1 (6 bases). CDR3 length equals 16 residues. Germline CDR1 LNHDA, CDR2 SQIVND (reference sequence). The ends were cut back, 3 bases at V and 1 base at J, with 13 bases in the middle. CDR3 protein: CASSMGRGGSNQPQHF. CDR3 nucleotides: TGTGCCAGTAGTATGGGCCGGGGGGGCAGCAATCAGCCCCAGCATTTT.

This chain connects TRBV4-3 to TRBJ2-7, with 12 bases aligning to TRBD1. The V gene's germline CDR1 is LGHNA and CDR2 YSLEER. This CDR3 is 17 amino acids long. V lost 1 base, J lost 6 bases, and 10 bases stayed unmatched. The CDR3 loop reads CASSQVFAGQGACEQYF. CDR3 nucleotide sequence: TGCGCCAGCAGCCAAGTTTTTGCGGGACAGGGGGCCTGCGAGCAGTACTTC.

V gene TRBV7-9 combines with J gene TRBJ1-5; D unclear. The CDR3 has 13 amino acids. Germline CDR1 is SEHNR and CDR2 is FQNEAQ (reference sequence). V gave up 2 bases and J gave up 4 bases, with 6 bases separating them. This CDR3 reads CASSLRENQPQHF. Written as DNA, the CDR3 is TGTGCCAGCAGCTTAAGGGAGAATCAGCCCCAGCATTTT.

This rearrangement joins TRBV29-1 to TRBJ1-5, with 7 bases fitting TRBD1. V shed 7 bases, J shed 3 bases, and the junction held 6 bases outside the gene matches. The CDR3 is made up of 13 amino acids. Per germline, CDR1 SQVTM and CDR2 ANQGSEA. The CDR3 DNA is TGCAGCGCCAGACAGGGCCCCAATCAGCCCCAGCATTTT. It yields the protein CSARQGPNQPQHF.

The CDR3 loop is CASSPGQLTSTDTQYF. The CDR3 DNA reads as TGTGCCAGCAGCCCAGGACAGCTTACTAGCACAGATACGCAGTATTTT. J is TRBJ2-3 and V is TRBV5-8; D perhaps matches TRBD1 (6 bases). The V end lost 4 bases, the J end lost 0 bases, and 15 bases lay between the germline ends. The CDR3 is 16 residues long. Per germline, CDR1 SGHTS and CDR2 YDEGEE.

The CDR3: CATSSEIPGELFF. CDR3 coding DNA: TGTGCCACCAGCAGCGAGATACCCGGGGAGCTGTTTTTT. The rearrangement uses TRBV15 and TRBJ2-2; D is ambiguous. Germline values: CDR1 LNHNV, CDR2 YYDKDF (reference sequence). Trimming cost V 3 bases and J 6 bases, with 8 bases left between them. This CDR3 comprises 13 residues. The full variable domain, completed using reference TRBV15 and TRBJ2-2, is DAMVIQNPRYQVTQFGKPVTLSCSQTLNHNVMYWYQQKSSQAPKLLFHYYDKDFNNEADTPDNFQSRRPNTSFCFLDIRSPGLGDTAMYLCATSSEIPGELFFGEGSRLTVL.

The rearrangement links TRBV7-9 to TRBJ1-4, with D uncertain. The CDR3 totals 15 residues. The germline V gene encodes CDR1 SEHNR and CDR2 FQNEAQ (reference sequence). V was trimmed by 6 bases and J by 3 bases, leaving 14 bases between them. This chain's CDR3 is CASSSMVGANEKLFF. In DNA form, the CDR3 reads TGTGCCAGCAGTTCCATGGTGGGAGCTAATGAAAAACTGTTTTTT.

The rearrangement links TRBV7-9 to TRBJ2-5; a weak D match, TRBD2 (6 bases). The CDR3 is 16 amino acids. V was trimmed by 2 bases and J by 2 bases, leaving 15 bases between them. Germline CDR1 reads SEHNR; CDR2 reads FQNEAQ (reference sequence). CDR3 DNA sequence: TGTGCCAGCAGCTTAAACGAGGGACTTGTACAAGAGACCCAGTACTTC. Translated: CASSLNEGLVQETQYF.

The V and J genes are TRBV7-3 and TRBJ2-6, with TRBD2 as a possible D gene (6 bases). CDR1 and CDR2 from the germline V gene are SGHTA and FQGTGA. Trimming took off 11 bases at V and 2 bases at J, with 13 bases between the two ends. This CDR3 is 14 amino acids long. The chain's CDR3 is CAGGSGPGANVLTF. The CDR3, as DNA: TGTGCCGGGGGGTCGGGGCCTGGGGCCAACGTCCTGACTTTC.

The chain is built from TRBV6-5 and TRBJ2-5, with 10 positions matching TRBD1. The germline CDR1 and CDR2 sequences are MNHEY and SVGAGI. The V segment lost 6 bases and the J segment 5 bases; nucleotides outside the gene matches: 6. This CDR3 is built from 14 residues. The CDR3 DNA follows: TGTGCCAGCAGGCTGGGACAGGGGAGGGAGACCCAGTACTTC. Its translation is CASRLGQGRETQYF.

The chain employs TRBV14 and TRBJ1-2, with D unresolved. Trimming shortened V by 2 bases and J by 8 bases, and 12 bases separated the two germline ends. The CDR3 is made up of 13 amino acids. CDR1 SGHDN and CDR2 FVKESK come from the germline V gene. The CDR3 sequence is CASSQTITRGYTF. The CDR3, as DNA: TGTGCCAGCAGCCAAACAATCACGAGGGGCTACACCTTC.

The chain couples TRBV7-8 to TRBJ2-7; 8 nucleotides match TRBD1. V trimming: 3 bases; J trimming: 1 base; junction bases outside the gene matches: 14. CDR3 length: 18 residues. CDR1 and CDR2 from the germline V gene are SGHVS and FQNEAQ. The CDR3 DNA reads TGTGCCAGCAGCTTGGACAGGGTTACAATTTCACATTCCTACGAGCAGTACTTC. Translation gives CASSLDRVTISHSYEQYF.

The V and J genes are TRBV4-3 and TRBJ1-1; D gene unclear. The CDR3 covers 14 residues. Germline CDR1 LGHNA, CDR2 YSLEER. V was trimmed by 0 bases and J by 1 base, leaving 6 bases between them. CDR3 in DNA: TGCGCCAGCAGCCAAGATGGGCAGAACACTGAAGCTTTCTTT. Amino acids: CASSQDGQNTEAFF.

V is TRBV19 and J is TRBJ1-4; D ambiguous. Trimming shortened V by 4 bases and J by 0 bases, and 9 bases separated the two germline ends. This CDR3 region has 15 residues. Germline CDR1 and CDR2: LNHDA and SQIVND (reference sequence). The CDR3 loop reads CASSRGGATNEKLFF. The CDR3 DNA is TGTGCCAGTAGTAGAGGTGGAGCAACTAATGAAAAACTGTTTTTT.

This chain connects TRBV9 to TRBJ2-4; D uncertain. V was cut by 4 bases and J by 0 bases, with 11 bases left in between. Germline values: CDR1 SGDLS, CDR2 YYNGEE. The CDR3 loop spans 15 amino acids. CDR3 region: CASSPTNLAKNIQYF. In DNA form, the CDR3 reads TGTGCCAGCAGCCCCACTAACCTAGCCAAAAACATTCAGTACTTC.

The chain carries TRBV15 and TRBJ2-1, with 10 bases identical to TRBD2. Germline values: CDR1 LNHNV, CDR2 YYDKDF (reference sequence). V dropped 0 bases and J dropped 6; count of bases not matched to a gene: 5. The length of the CDR3 is 16 residues. Written as DNA, the CDR3 is TGTGCCACCAGCAGAGACCCTAGCGGGGGTTTCAATGAGCAGTTCTTC. It specifies CATSRDPSGGFNEQFF.

The rearrangement links TRBV7-2 to TRBJ1-4; 8 bases line up with TRBD1. The CDR3 length is 17 residues. The V gene end was trimmed by 1 base and the J gene end by 8 bases; junction bases not matched to a gene: 12. Germline V lookup: CDR1 SGHTA, CDR2 FQGNSA. CDR3 nucleotides: TGTGCCAGCAGCTTAGGCCTTGGACAGGGAGCATGGGAAAAACTGTTTTTT. It yields the protein CASSLGLGQGAWEKLFF.

This chain uses TRBV19 with TRBJ2-3, with 9 bases lining up with TRBD2. The CDR3 covers 16 residues. CDR1 is LNHDA, CDR2 SQIVND, per germline (reference sequence). The trim removed 4 bases at V and 2 bases at J, leaving 7 bases unmatched. The CDR3 sequence: CASSNLAGADTDTQYF. In DNA form, the CDR3 reads TGTGCCAGTAGTAACTTAGCGGGGGCGGACACAGATACGCAGTATTTT. The variable domain in full, with the rest retrieved from reference TRBV19 and TRBJ2-3, is DGGITQSPKYLFRKEGQNVTLSCEQNLNHDAMYWYRQDPGQGLRLIYYSQIVNDFQKGDIAEGYSVSREKKESFPLTVTSAQKNPTAFYLCASSNLAGADTDTQYFGPGTRLTVL.